One and the same sample provided the 21 T cell receptor beta chains below, sequenced in a study of T-cell memory formation after mild COVID-19. MiXCR was run by TCRdb on the 5' RACE reads, yielding one entry per CDR3 protein. The sample lists fewer than 200,000 distinct CDR3 sequences; about an eighth were seen once. The sample taken for sequencing was PBMCs or a T cell subset sorted from them (not recorded which). All receptors derive from a man younger than 35 who had mild COVID-19 (a few samples of this study predate the infection). Cell type and time point are not known.

The J gene is TRBJ2-2, the V gene TRBV28, with 9 bases matching TRBD1. J was trimmed by 0 bases and V by 7 bases; bases with no gene match: 9. The CDR3 runs to 17 residues. Germline-derived CDR1 and CDR2 are MDHEN and SYDVKM. The CDR3 bases are TGTGCCAGCACCGTCCCGGGACAGGGACCGAACACCGGGGAGCTGTTTTTT. Protein sequence: CASTVPGQGPNTGELFF.

This clonotype was counted between two and nine times. V is TRBV12-3 or TRBV12-4 and J is TRBJ1-2; the D gene is possibly TRBD1 (5 bases). The ends were cut back, 6 bases at V and 0 bases at J, with 8 bases in the middle. This CDR3 has 13 residues. This CDR3 is CASRGGANYGYTF. In DNA form, the CDR3 reads TGTGCCAGCAGGGGGGGAGCTAACTATGGCTACACCTTC.

This clonotype was picked up a small number of times. This chain uses TRBV20-1 with TRBJ1-5; 8 bases map to TRBD1. V lost 8 bases and J lost 5; bases outside the gene matches: 5. CDR3 length equals 12 residues. Germline V gene lookup returns CDR1 DFQATT and CDR2 SNEGSKA (reference sequence). The CDR3 DNA reads as TGCAGTCCTGGACAGGGAGATCAGCCCCAGCATTTT. Its translation: CSPGQGDQPQHF.

This clonotype turned up a few times. The chain has TRBV7-2 and TRBJ1-5, with 7 bases matching TRBD1. Losses at the gene ends were 4 bases for V and 9 bases for J; bases not matched to a gene: 6. CDR1 and CDR2 from the germline V gene are SGHTA and FQGNSA. This CDR3 spans 13 amino acids. CDR3 sequence reads: CASSSWTGVPQHF. The CDR3 nucleotides read TGTGCCAGCAGCTCATGGACAGGCGTGCCCCAGCATTTT.

This clonotype was seen at least ten times. The chain is built from TRBV20-1 and TRBJ2-3, with 7 bases fitting TRBD2. Germline CDR1 DFQATT, CDR2 SNEGSKA (reference sequence). The junction had 6 bases not matched to a gene; V was cut back by 0 bases and J by 6 bases. This CDR3 region has 14 residues. In nucleotides, the CDR3 is TGCAGTGCTAGAGATCTGGTCGGGGGGGATACGCAGTATTTT. Protein: CSARDLVGGDTQYF.

The CDR3 bases are TGTGCCAGCAGTTTCTGGGAAGCCTATAATTCACCCCTCCACTTT. This translates into CASSFWEAYNSPLHF. The chain employs TRBV12-3 or TRBV12-4 and TRBJ1-6; D is unclear. The CDR3 covers 15 residues. Trimming stripped 3 bases from V and 2 bases from J, with 8 bases between.

In its sample, this clonotype was seen a few times. The rearrangement links TRBV5-1 to TRBJ2-3; D ambiguous. Trimming removed 5 bases at V and 4 bases at J, with 14 bases between. There are 14 residues in the CDR3. Germline V gene sequence: CDR1 SGHRS, CDR2 YFSETQ. The DNA for the CDR3 is TGCGCCAGCAGATGGGCATATTTGGCAGATACGCAGTATTTT. Its translation is CASRWAYLADTQYF.

This clonotype has just a few counts. CDR3 in amino acids: CATSRGRGWDTQYF. The CDR3, as DNA: TGTGCCACCAGCAGAGGGAGAGGGTGGGATACGCAGTATTTT. The J gene is TRBJ2-3, the V gene TRBV15; maybe TRBD2 (5 bases). The CDR3 is 14 residues long. V was trimmed by 1 base and J by 6 bases, leaving 11 bases between them. Germline V gives CDR1 LNHNV, CDR2 YYDKDF (reference sequence).

The chain recombines TRBV10-3 with TRBJ1-4; D gene uncertain. V was clipped by 3 bases and J by 5 bases, with 13 bases between them. From germline, CDR1 is ENHRY and CDR2 SYGVKD. The CDR3 loop spans 15 amino acids. DNA of the CDR3: TGTGCCATCAGTGAAGGTGCCAGACCCAATGAAAAACTGTTTTTT. Translation gives CAISEGARPNEKLFF.

The CDR3 DNA is TGTGCCAGCTCAGACAGGGAGGATTCACCCCTCCACTTT. Protein: CASSDREDSPLHF. The V gene is TRBV18, the J gene TRBJ1-6; 7 bases align to TRBD1. Germline lookup yields CDR1 KGHSH and CDR2 LQKENI. V dropped 5 bases and J dropped 8; count of bases not matched to a gene: 3. The CDR3 spans 13 residues.

The chain joins TRBV5-1 to TRBJ2-5; no definite D call. V dropped 3 bases and J dropped 2 bases, with 14 bases sitting between them. The CDR3 is 15 amino acids. CDR1 and CDR2 (germline): SGHRS, YFSETQ. CDR3 residues: CASSSGRAKQETQYF. In DNA form, the CDR3 reads TGCGCCAGCAGCTCCGGACGGGCTAAACAAGAGACCCAGTACTTC.

In this sample, this clonotype turned up a few times. The chain is built from TRBV28 and TRBJ2-1; no firm D call. V was shortened by 3 bases and J by 5 bases, with 11 bases between the two germline ends. The CDR3 runs to 14 residues. Germline-derived CDR1 and CDR2 are MDHEN and SYDVKM. The CDR3 reads CASSFPERNNEQFF. The CDR3 bases are TGTGCCAGCAGTTTCCCAGAGCGCAACAATGAGCAGTTCTTC.

This clonotype was recorded a few times. The rearrangement links TRBV18 to TRBJ1-2; D unresolved. Germline V CDR1 and CDR2: KGHSH, LQKENI. The CDR3 loop spans 15 amino acids. The V end lost 2 bases, the J end lost 6 bases, and 16 bases lay between the germline ends. The CDR3 bases are TGTGCCAGCTCACCAGCGGGAGATCCTGGGGATGGCTACACCTTC. It is translated as CASSPAGDPGDGYTF.

V gene TRBV7-2 combines with J gene TRBJ2-5; 10 bases fit TRBD1. CDR3 length: 14 residues. Germline V gives CDR1 SGHTA, CDR2 FQGNSA. After removal of 9 bases from V and 5 bases from J, the junction contained 9 bases not matched to a gene. CDR3 amino acids: CASMPRTGGETQYF. For the CDR3, the DNA is TGTGCCAGTATGCCTCGGACAGGGGGGGAGACCCAGTACTTC.

The genes are TRBV7-2 and TRBJ2-7; D possibly corresponds to TRBD2 (6 bases). This CDR3 contains 15 residues. V was clipped by 5 bases and J by 2 bases, with 16 bases between them. Per germline, CDR1 SGHTA and CDR2 FQGNSA. Here the CDR3 reads CASSPRGRAAYEQYF. The CDR3 nucleotides are TGTGCCAGCAGCCCGCGGGGACGAGCGGCCTACGAGCAGTACTTC.

This rearrangement joins TRBV4-3 to TRBJ2-3, with TRBD2 matching 7 bases. J gave up 5 bases and V 7 bases, and 12 bases lay outside the gene matches. From germline, CDR1 is LGHNA and CDR2 YSLEER. The CDR3 runs to 15 residues. CDR3 bases: TGCGCCAGCACGAGGGTGGCGGGGGTTAGAGATACGCAGTATTTT. Translation: CASTRVAGVRDTQYF.

The rearrangement joins TRBV4-3 to TRBJ2-1; 14 nucleotides match TRBD2. Looked up from germline, CDR1 is LGHNA and CDR2 is YSLEER. CDR3 length: 19 amino acids. J lost 0 bases, V lost 4 bases, and 8 bases had no gene match. CDR3 amino acids: CASSPGTSGGSSSYNEQFF. CDR3 DNA sequence: TGCGCCAGCAGCCCCGGGACTAGCGGGGGATCTAGCTCCTACAATGAGCAGTTCTTC.

This clonotype was seen a few times. V usage is TRBV10-3 and J usage is TRBJ2-3; D may be TRBD2 (5 bases). The V end lost 2 bases, the J end lost 4 bases, and 13 bases lay between the germline ends. The CDR3 is made up of 15 amino acids. Germline loops: CDR1 ENHRY, CDR2 SYGVKD. Here the CDR3 DNA reads TGTGCCATCAGTGAGCTAGCAGTAACAGCAGATACGCAGTATTTT. It is translated as CAISELAVTADTQYF.

This chain uses TRBV12-3 or TRBV12-4 with TRBJ1-2, with no clear D. V was cut by 7 bases and J by 4 bases, with 16 bases left in between. This CDR3 has 14 residues. CDR3 bases: TGTGCCAGCACTCAAGGTTCGGAAAGCTATGGCTACACCTTC. Its protein is CASTQGSESYGYTF.

This clonotype was detected only a few times. The V gene is TRBV7-9, the J gene TRBJ2-3, with TRBD2 as a possible D gene (5 bases). The ends were cut back, 5 bases at V and 0 bases at J, with 21 bases in the middle. Germline V gene lookup returns CDR1 SEHNR and CDR2 FQNEAQ (reference sequence). CDR3 length: 18 amino acids. CDR3 loop: CASSGVDGGLPSTDTQYF. The DNA of the CDR3 is TGTGCCAGCAGCGGAGTGGATGGCGGGTTACCTAGCACAGATACGCAGTATTTT.

The chain combines TRBV7-9 with TRBJ1-6; the match to TRBD1 covers 8 bases. This CDR3 spans 15 amino acids. The germline V gene encodes CDR1 SEHNR and CDR2 FQNEAQ (reference sequence). V lost 5 bases and J lost 3; bases outside the gene matches: 3. This CDR3 is CASSPQGVYNSPLHF. CDR3 in DNA: TGTGCCAGCAGCCCACAGGGGGTCTATAATTCACCCCTCCACTTT.